This TCR beta chain was captured by sequencing in a study of technical replicates of blood from several donors. Germline values: CDR1 SGHRS, CDR2 YFSETQ. Deletions cut 6 bases from V and 5 bases from J, with 18 bases between. The CDR3 has 14 residues. TCRdb's table, derived via immunoSEQ multiplex PCR, lists solely in-frame clones and lacks some. This table has roughly 100,000 clones, 95% to 96% appearing once. Sequencing was done on a sample of T cells isolated from PBMCs. This chain links TRBV5-1 with TRBJ2-7; a weak D match, TRBD2 (7 bases). This TCR came from a human donor in good health. CDR3 bases: TGCGCCAGCAAGGGGGGGCGAACGGATGACGAGCAGTACTTC. This codes for CASKGGRTDDEQYF.